This T cell receptor beta chain was obtained from a study of blood T cell repertoires in COVID-19. Method: immunoSEQ multiplex PCR; TCRdb's copy keeps in-frame clones and lacks some. The profile covers approximately 220,000 clones, with about four fifths appearing a single time and about 2.5% taken by the ten largest. The CDR3 spans 15 residues. Germline V gene sequence: CDR1 SSHAT, CDR2 FNYEAQ (reference sequence). This clone has just a few counts. The junction shows a germline mismatch at one end, possibly a read error. This TCR came from a woman in her 40s with active or convalescent COVID-19. V usage is TRBV7-7 and J usage is TRBJ2-7; a weak D match, TRBD1 (6 bases). Sequencing was performed on peripheral blood. The CDR3 nucleotides are TGTGCTAGCAGCTTATTTCAGGGGATCTACTACGAGCAGTACTTC. This translates into CASSLFQGIYYEQYF.